In this sample, the clone carrying this T cell receptor beta chain turned up a few times. These data originate in a study of T-cell reconstitution after alpha-beta-depleted transplantation in children. Unique molecular identifiers were used in preparing the TCRbeta library. TCRdb passed the PCR reads through MiXCR, listing each CDR3 protein once. The table has 500,000 to 600,000 distinct CDR3 sequences, approximately 32% seen once. The germline V gene has CDR1 SQVTM and CDR2 ANQGSEA. CDR3 length equals 13 residues. Between the trimmed V and J ends, which lost 7 bases and 3 bases, there was a span of 13 bases.

This receptor was obtained from a human donor who donated a stem cell graft to a child with aplastic anemia. This chain links TRBV29-1 with TRBJ1-3, with a tentative D call TRBD1 (6 bases). Sequencing used PBMCs from the stem cell graft donor, obtained from the stem cell graft. CDR3 residues: CSAHRGNGNTIYF. The DNA of the CDR3 is TGCAGCGCCCATAGGGGGAATGGAAACACCATATATTTT.